These 4 T cell receptor beta chains came from one sample sequenced in a study of cytomegalovirus exposure and HLA in healthy donors. The PCR ran on 60 Vbeta and 13 Jbeta primers. Clones were read by immunoSEQ multiplex PCR, and TCRdb kept only the in-frame ones, dropping some. The sample records 100,000 to 120,000 clones, 65% to 80% being singletons. Sequencing input: PBMCs. The receptors were sampled from a woman aged 55-70 years in good health and CMV-seropositive.

The chain's CDR3 is CASSDLGLAGELFF. CDR3 DNA sequence: TGTGCCAGCAGTGATCTCGGACTAGCCGGGGAGCTGTTTTTT. This rearrangement joins TRBV25-1 to TRBJ2-2; 7 bases are a match to TRBD2. Germline CDR1 reads MGHDK; CDR2 reads SYGVNS. The CDR3 is 14 residues long. With 3 bases clipped from V and 6 bases from J, the junction kept 4 bases outside the gene matches.

V usage is TRBV9 and J usage is TRBJ1-2; 7 nucleotides line up with TRBD1. CDR3 size: 14 residues. The germline V gene encodes CDR1 SGDLS and CDR2 YYNGEE. V shed 6 bases and J 6 bases; nucleotides not matched to a gene: 11. The chain's CDR3 is CASTGAGGFHGYTF. CDR3 coding DNA: TGTGCCAGCACCGGGGCAGGGGGATTCCATGGCTACACCTTC.

The chain employs TRBV9 and TRBJ2-1; maybe TRBD1 (5 bases). CDR3 length: 13 residues. V was shortened by 2 bases and J by 8 bases, with 11 bases between the two germline ends. Germline V gene data show CDR1 as SGDLS and CDR2 as YYNGEE. CDR3: CASSVQGTDEQFF. The CDR3 nucleotides read TGTGCCAGCAGCGTCCAGGGTACCGATGAGCAGTTCTTC.

The gene calls are TRBV7-2 and TRBJ1-5; the match to TRBD1 covers 9 bases. The trim removed 3 bases at V and 5 bases at J, leaving 5 bases unmatched. The CDR3 has 15 amino acids. The germline V gene has CDR1 SGHTA and CDR2 FQGNSA. CDR3 in DNA: TGTGCCAGCAGCTTCGCCGACAGGGGGTATCAGCCCCAGCATTTT. Its protein product is CASSFADRGYQPQHF.